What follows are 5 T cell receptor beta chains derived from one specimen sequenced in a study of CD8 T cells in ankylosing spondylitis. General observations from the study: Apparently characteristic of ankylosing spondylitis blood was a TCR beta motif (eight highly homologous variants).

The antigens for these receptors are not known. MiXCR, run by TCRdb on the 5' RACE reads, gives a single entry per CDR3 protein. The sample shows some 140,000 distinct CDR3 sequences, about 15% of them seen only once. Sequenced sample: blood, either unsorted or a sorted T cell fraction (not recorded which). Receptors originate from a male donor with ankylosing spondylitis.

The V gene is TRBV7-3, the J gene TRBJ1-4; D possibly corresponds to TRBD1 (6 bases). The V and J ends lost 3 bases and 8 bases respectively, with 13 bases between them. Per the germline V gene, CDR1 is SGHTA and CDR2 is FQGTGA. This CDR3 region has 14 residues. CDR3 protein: CASSFGTSLEKLFF. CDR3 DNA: TGTGCCAGCAGCTTCGGGACATCTTTAGAAAAACTGTTTTTT.

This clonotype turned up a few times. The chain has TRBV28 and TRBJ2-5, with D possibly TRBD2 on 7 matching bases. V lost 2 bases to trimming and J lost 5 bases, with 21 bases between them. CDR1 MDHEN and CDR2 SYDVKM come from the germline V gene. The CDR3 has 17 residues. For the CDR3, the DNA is TGTGCCAGCAGTTTACGCCGAGGGGGGGGGTCCTGGGAGACCCAGTACTTC. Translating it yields CASSLRRGGGSWETQYF.

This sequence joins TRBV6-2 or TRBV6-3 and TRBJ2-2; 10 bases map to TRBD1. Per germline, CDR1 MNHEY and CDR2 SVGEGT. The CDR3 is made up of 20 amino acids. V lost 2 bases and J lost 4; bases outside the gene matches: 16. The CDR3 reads CASSYSPGTGEPLSTGELFF. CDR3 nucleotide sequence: TGTGCCAGCAGTTACAGTCCCGGGACAGGGGAGCCTCTTAGCACCGGGGAGCTGTTTTTT.

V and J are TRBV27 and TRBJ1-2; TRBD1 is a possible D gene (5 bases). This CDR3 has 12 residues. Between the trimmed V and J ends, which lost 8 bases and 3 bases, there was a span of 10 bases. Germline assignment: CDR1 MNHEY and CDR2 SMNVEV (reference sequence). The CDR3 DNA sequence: TGTGCCAGCCACGACAGCGACTATGGCTACACCTTC. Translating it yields CASHDSDYGYTF.

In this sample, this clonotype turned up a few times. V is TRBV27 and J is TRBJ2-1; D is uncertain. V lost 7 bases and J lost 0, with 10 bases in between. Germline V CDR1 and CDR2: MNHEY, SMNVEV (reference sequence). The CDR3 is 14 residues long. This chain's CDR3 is CASTLTVSYNEQFF. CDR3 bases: TGTGCCAGCACCCTCACGGTCTCCTACAATGAGCAGTTCTTC.